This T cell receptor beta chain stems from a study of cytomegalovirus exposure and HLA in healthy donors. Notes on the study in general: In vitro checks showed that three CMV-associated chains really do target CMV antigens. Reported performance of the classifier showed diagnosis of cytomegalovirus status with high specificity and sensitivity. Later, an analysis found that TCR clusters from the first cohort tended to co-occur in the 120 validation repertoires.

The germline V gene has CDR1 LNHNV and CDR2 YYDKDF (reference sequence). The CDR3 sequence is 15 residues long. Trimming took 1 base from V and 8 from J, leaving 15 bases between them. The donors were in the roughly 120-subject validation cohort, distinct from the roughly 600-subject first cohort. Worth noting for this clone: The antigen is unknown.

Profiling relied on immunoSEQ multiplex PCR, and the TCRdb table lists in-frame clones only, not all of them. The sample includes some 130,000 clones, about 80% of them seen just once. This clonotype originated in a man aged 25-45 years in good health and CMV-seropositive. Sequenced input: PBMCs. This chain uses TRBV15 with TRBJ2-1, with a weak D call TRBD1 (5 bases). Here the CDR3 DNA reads TGTGCCACCAGCAGAGTTTTCGGGCAGGGTTATGAGCAGTTCTTC. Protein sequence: CATSRVFGQGYEQFF.